These 15 T cell receptor beta chains were all obtained from the same sample, sequenced in a study of response to subunit inactivated influenza vaccine. In TCRdb, the RT-PCR reads were re-called with MiXCR into one record per CDR3 protein. This repertoire shows 500,000 to 550,000 distinct CDR3 sequences, approximately 7.8% found once; its top ten account for around 12%. The input for sequencing was PBMCs from blood, taken less than 30 months after vaccination. The receptor set was obtained from a man aged 45 to 70 who received an inactivated influenza vaccine.

This clonotype was detected ten times or more. The chain uses TRBV4-2 and TRBJ2-3; D gene unclear. The CDR3 runs to 16 residues. V lost 0 bases to trimming and J lost 3 bases, with 13 bases between them. The germline V gene has CDR1 LGHNA and CDR2 YNFKEQ. The CDR3 loop reads CASSQDWAVETDTQYF. In DNA form, the CDR3 reads TGTGCCAGCAGCCAAGATTGGGCGGTCGAGACAGATACGCAGTATTTT.

This clonotype turned up a few times. J is TRBJ1-4 and V is TRBV6-2 or TRBV6-3, with D hard to call. Trimming removed 2 bases from V and 0 bases from J, with 7 bases in between. The CDR3 covers 15 residues. Germline CDR1 and CDR2: MNHEY and SVGEGT. This chain's CDR3 is CASSYEVSTNEKLFF. The CDR3, as DNA: TGTGCCAGCAGTTACGAGGTTTCAACTAATGAAAAACTGTTTTTT.

J is TRBJ2-5 and V is TRBV29-1; possible D gene TRBD1, 5 bases. V shed 4 bases and J shed 2 bases, with 8 bases lying between them. Per the germline V gene, CDR1 is SQVTM and CDR2 is ANQGSEA. CDR3 length equals 12 residues. Here the CDR3 reads CSVGQRQETQYF. DNA of the CDR3: TGCAGCGTTGGACAGCGACAAGAGACCCAGTACTTC.

With respect to this clonotype: One junction end disagrees with the germline gene, perhaps due to a read error. The chain couples TRBV11-2 to TRBJ2-2; 8 bases align to TRBD2. The CDR3 consists of 17 residues. Germline V CDR1 and CDR2: SGHAT, FQNNGV. CDR3 nucleotides: TGTGCCAGCAGCCTAGGCCGGGGACTAGATATGACCGGGGAGCCGTTTTTT. It yields the protein CASSLGRGLDMTGEPFF.

This sequence joins TRBV11-2 and TRBJ2-1; 7 bases are a match to TRBD2. The V gene end was trimmed by 5 bases and the J gene end by 8 bases; junction bases not matched to a gene: 9. The germline V gene encodes CDR1 SGHAT and CDR2 FQNNGV. The CDR3 extends over 14 amino acids. CDR3 DNA sequence: TGTGCCAGCAGCCTTCCGACTAGCCTCGATGAGCAGTTCTTC. As protein: CASSLPTSLDEQFF.

J is TRBJ2-5 and V is TRBV7-8, with TRBD1 matching 8 bases. This CDR3 has 15 amino acids. Germline loops: CDR1 SGHVS, CDR2 FQNEAQ. The V segment lost 4 bases and the J segment 5 bases; nucleotides outside the gene matches: 9. DNA of the CDR3: TGTGCCAGCAGCTCACTGGGACAGGTTGTCGAGACCCAGTACTTC. This sequence encodes CASSSLGQVVETQYF. Full variable domain (remainder filled in from reference TRBV7-8 and TRBJ2-5): GAGVSQSPRYKVAKRGQDVALRCDPISGHVSLFWYQQALGQGPEFLTYFQNEAQLDKSGLPSDRFFAERPEGSVSTLKIQRTQQEDSAVYLCASSSLGQVVETQYFGPGTRLLVL.

This clonotype was recorded at least ten times. The chain carries TRBV7-2 and TRBJ1-1; no reliable D call. Germline assignment: CDR1 SGHTA and CDR2 FQGNSA. V dropped 1 base and J dropped 0 bases, with 6 bases sitting between them. CDR3 size: 14 residues. The CDR3 here is CASSLVRMNTEAFF. In nucleotides, the CDR3 is TGTGCCAGCAGCTTAGTCCGGATGAACACTGAAGCTTTCTTT.

This clonotype was seen many times. This chain joins TRBV10-3 and TRBJ2-7; 7 bases align to TRBD1. V was pared by 6 bases and J by 7 bases, with 12 bases of the junction left unmatched. Looked up from germline, CDR1 is ENHRY and CDR2 is SYGVKD. This CDR3 comprises 14 residues. For the CDR3, the DNA is TGTGCCATCAGAGGACAGGCCGGCGGGTCGGAGCAGTACTTC. As protein: CAIRGQAGGSEQYF.

This clonotype was recorded a few times. The chain carries TRBV27 and TRBJ1-2, with 7 positions matching TRBD1. V lost 8 bases to trimming and J lost 5 bases; unmatched junction nucleotides: 11. Germline V gene sequence: CDR1 MNHEY, CDR2 SMNVEV (reference sequence). The CDR3 runs to 14 residues. Written as DNA, the CDR3 is TGTGCCAGCCGTCGGGAAGGGGGCATATATGGCTACACCTTC. This translates into CASRREGGIYGYTF.

The table lists this clonotype with a few counts. The chain couples TRBV29-1 to TRBJ2-1; 7 nucleotides align to TRBD1. The CDR3 is made up of 11 amino acids. Germline CDR1 and CDR2: SQVTM and ANQGSEA. J lost 13 bases, V lost 4 bases, and 7 bases had no gene match. CDR3 DNA sequence: TGCAGCGTTGGGACAGGAGGTCAACAGTTCTTC. It yields the protein CSVGTGGQQFF.

This clonotype occurred many times. J is TRBJ2-5 and V is TRBV7-2, with 7 bases fitting TRBD1. The CDR3 runs to 15 residues. V lost 3 bases, J lost 2 bases, and 6 bases stayed unmatched. Germline lookup yields CDR1 SGHTA and CDR2 FQGNSA. The CDR3 DNA reads as TGTGCCAGCAGCTTGGGACAGCATGCGCAAGAGACCCAGTACTTC. This encodes CASSLGQHAQETQYF.

The chain links TRBV4-2 to TRBJ1-2; perhaps TRBD1 as D (5 bases). The length of the CDR3 is 15 residues. Germline lookup yields CDR1 LGHNA and CDR2 YNFKEQ. Between the trimmed V and J ends, which lost 3 bases and 4 bases, there was a span of 15 bases. Here the CDR3 DNA reads TGTGCCAGCAGCCAGAAAACGGGGGTAACCTATGGCTACACCTTC. Amino acids: CASSQKTGVTYGYTF.

V is TRBV6-1 and J is TRBJ2-5; 7 positions match TRBD1. The CDR3 is 13 residues long. J was trimmed by 4 bases and V by 8 bases; bases with no gene match: 7. The germline V gene has CDR1 MNHNS and CDR2 SASEGT. The DNA of the CDR3 is TGTGCCAGCTTCAACCCAGGGGGAGAGACCCAGTACTTC. This encodes CASFNPGGETQYF.

The chain combines TRBV6-1 with TRBJ2-7; a weak D match, TRBD2 (5 bases). From germline, CDR1 is MNHNS and CDR2 SASEGT. The CDR3 is 11 amino acids. Trimming removed 2 bases from V and 11 bases from J, with 10 bases in between. CDR3 DNA sequence: TGTGCCAGCAGTGAACGGGGAAAGAAGTACTTC. Encoded protein: CASSERGKKYF.

This clonotype was observed many times. This sequence joins TRBV7-9 and TRBJ1-5; D gene uncertain. The germline V gene encodes CDR1 SEHNR and CDR2 FQNEAQ (reference sequence). V was trimmed by 2 bases and J by 4 bases, leaving 9 bases between them. The CDR3 sequence is 14 residues long. The CDR3 DNA reads as TGTGCCAGCAGCTTATTGGGGAGAAATCAGCCCCAGCATTTT. This translates into CASSLLGRNQPQHF.